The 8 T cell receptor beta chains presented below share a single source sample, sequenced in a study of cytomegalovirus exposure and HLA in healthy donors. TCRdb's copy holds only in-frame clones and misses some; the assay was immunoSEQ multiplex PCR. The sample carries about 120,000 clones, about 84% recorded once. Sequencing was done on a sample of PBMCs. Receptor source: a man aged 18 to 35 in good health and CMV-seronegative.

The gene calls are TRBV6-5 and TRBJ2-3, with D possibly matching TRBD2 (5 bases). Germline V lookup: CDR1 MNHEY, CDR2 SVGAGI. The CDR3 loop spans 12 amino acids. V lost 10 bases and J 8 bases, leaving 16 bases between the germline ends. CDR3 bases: TGTGCCACCCGGGGTGCTCAAGGTACGCAGTATTTT. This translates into CATRGAQGTQYF.

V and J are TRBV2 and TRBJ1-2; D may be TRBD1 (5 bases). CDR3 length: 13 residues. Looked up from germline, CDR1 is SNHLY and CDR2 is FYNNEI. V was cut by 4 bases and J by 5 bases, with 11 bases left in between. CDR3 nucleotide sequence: TGTGCCAGCAGTGTGGGGCCTCTATATGGCTACACCTTC. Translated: CASSVGPLYGYTF.

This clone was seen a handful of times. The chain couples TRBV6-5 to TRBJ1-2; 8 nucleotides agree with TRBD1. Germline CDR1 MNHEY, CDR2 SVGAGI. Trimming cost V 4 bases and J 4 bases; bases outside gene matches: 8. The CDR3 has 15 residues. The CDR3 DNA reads TGTGCCAGCAGTTGGGGAACAGGGGGACCCTATGGCTACACCTTC. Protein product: CASSWGTGGPYGYTF.

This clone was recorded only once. CDR3 DNA sequence: TGTGCCAGCAGCTTAGATTGGGGGCCCTCCGAGCAGTACTTC. Protein product: CASSLDWGPSEQYF. The chain uses TRBV11-2 and TRBJ2-7; D is perhaps TRBD1 (6 bases). V lost 0 bases, J lost 6 bases, and 12 bases lay in between. This CDR3 region has 14 residues. Germline V CDR1 and CDR2: SGHAT, FQNNGV.

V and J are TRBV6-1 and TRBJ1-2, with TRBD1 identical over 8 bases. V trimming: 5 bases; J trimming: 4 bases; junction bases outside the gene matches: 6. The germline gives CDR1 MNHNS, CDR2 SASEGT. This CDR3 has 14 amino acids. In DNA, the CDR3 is TGTGCCAGCAGTAGAACCGACAGGGGCTATGGCTACACCTTC. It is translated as CASSRTDRGYGYTF.

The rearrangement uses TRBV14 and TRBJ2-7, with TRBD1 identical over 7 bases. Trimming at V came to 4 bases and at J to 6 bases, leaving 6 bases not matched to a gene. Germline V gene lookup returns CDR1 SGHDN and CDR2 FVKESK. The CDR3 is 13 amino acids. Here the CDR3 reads CASSPGTVGEQYF. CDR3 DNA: TGTGCCAGCAGCCCAGGGACAGTTGGCGAGCAGTACTTC.

In DNA form, the CDR3 reads TGTGCCACCCAGGACAGGTCAAAGAACTGGGGTGAGCAGTTCTTC. This encodes CATQDRSKNWGEQFF. J is TRBJ2-1 and V is TRBV19, with 7 positions matching TRBD1. The V and J ends lost 10 bases and 9 bases, in that order; junction bases with no gene match: 18. Germline loops: CDR1 LNHDA, CDR2 SQIVND (reference sequence). This CDR3 is 15 amino acids long.

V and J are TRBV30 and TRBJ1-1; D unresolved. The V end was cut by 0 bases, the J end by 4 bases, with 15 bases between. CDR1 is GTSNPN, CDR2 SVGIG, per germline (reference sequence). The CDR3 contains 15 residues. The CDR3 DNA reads TGTGCCTGGAGTGTATCGAGGGCAAGAAGCACTGAAGCTTTCTTT. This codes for CAWSVSRARSTEAFF.